These 27 T cell receptor beta chains were sequenced from one sample in a study of T-cell reconstitution after alpha-beta-depleted transplantation in children. Researchers prepared the TCRbeta library using unique molecular identifiers, the study reports. TCRdb analysed the PCR reads with MiXCR anew, one entry per CDR3 protein. The table shows about 590,000 distinct CDR3 sequences, with about an eighth occurring only once. This specimen was PBMCs, mostly from graft donor cells, taken 360 days after TCRalphabeta/CD19-depleted stem cell transplant. These TCRs come from a male patient younger than 18 who had a stem cell transplant for acute myeloid leukemia, so the T cells may come from the graft donor.

This clonotype has at least ten counts. The chain combines TRBV20-1 with TRBJ2-1; weak D call: TRBD2 (6 bases). The CDR3 has 14 residues. Germline V gene sequence: CDR1 DFQATT, CDR2 SNEGSKA (reference sequence). Trimming shortened V by 3 bases and J by 0 bases, and 9 bases separated the two germline ends. CDR3 in amino acids: CSASSGLSYNEQFF. The CDR3 DNA reads as TGCAGTGCTAGCAGCGGGCTCTCCTACAATGAGCAGTTCTTC.

This sequence joins TRBV20-1 and TRBJ2-7; 9 bases map to TRBD1. CDR1 DFQATT and CDR2 SNEGSKA come from the germline V gene (reference sequence). The V and J ends lost 6 bases and 6 bases, in that order; junction bases with no gene match: 9. The CDR3 is 13 amino acids. The CDR3: CSALTGTGLEQYF. CDR3 coding DNA: TGCAGTGCCCTGACCGGGACAGGGCTCGAGCAGTACTTC.

The V call is TRBV14, the J call TRBJ1-6, with a weak D call TRBD1 (6 bases). The V gene lost 2 bases and the J gene lost 7 bases, with 18 bases spanning the gap. The CDR3 extends over 17 amino acids. CDR1 is SGHDN, CDR2 FVKESK, per germline. The CDR3 DNA reads as TGTGCCAGCAGCCAACCCGTAACAGGGACCAGGAATTCACCCCTCCACTTT. Translating it yields CASSQPVTGTRNSPLHF.

This clonotype was seen repeatedly, ten times or more. Germline and junction disagree at one end, which may indicate a read error. J is TRBJ2-7 and V is TRBV5-1; D remains unclear. This CDR3 is 11 amino acids long. From germline, CDR1 is SGHRS and CDR2 YFSETQ. CDR3 sequence reads: CASSSSYEQYF. In nucleotides, the CDR3 is TGTGCCAGCAGCTCCTCCTACGAGCAGTACTTC.

At least ten counts were recorded for this clonotype. V usage is TRBV20-1 and J usage is TRBJ2-1; D is ambiguous. Trimming pared 8 bases from V and 1 base from J, leaving 12 bases between. Germline V gene sequence: CDR1 DFQATT, CDR2 SNEGSKA (reference sequence). There are 13 residues in the CDR3. This CDR3 is CSSWGISYNEQFF. The CDR3 nucleotides are TGCAGTTCCTGGGGTATATCCTACAATGAGCAGTTCTTC.

This clonotype was seen a handful of times. The V gene is TRBV20-1, the J gene TRBJ2-5, with 7 bases aligning to TRBD1. The CDR3 runs 12 residues. J gave up 4 bases and V 7 bases, and 6 bases lay outside the gene matches. The germline gives CDR1 DFQATT, CDR2 SNEGSKA (reference sequence). The CDR3: CSGGQWAETQYF. DNA of the CDR3: TGCAGTGGGGGACAGTGGGCAGAGACCCAGTACTTC.

A remark on this clonotype: A clone one base away is much larger, so this may be a read error. The gene calls are TRBV20-1 and TRBJ2-7; 9 bases line up with TRBD1. CDR1 DFQATT and CDR2 SNEGSKA come from the germline V gene (reference sequence). The CDR3 is 13 amino acids. V shed 8 bases, J shed 5 bases, and the junction held 10 bases outside the gene matches. CDR3 in amino acids: CSTCRGTGNEQYF. The CDR3 region has the DNA TGCAGTACTTGCCGAGGGACAGGGAACGAGCAGTACTTC.

This clonotype is a singleton in its sample. Being one base from a much bigger clone, this may be a read error. The V and J genes are TRBV5-1 and TRBJ2-7; tentative D call: TRBD1 (6 bases). The CDR3 consists of 16 residues. CDR1 SGHRS and CDR2 YFSETQ come from the germline V gene. The chain's CDR3 is CATSYRQDSLPYEQYF. As DNA, the CDR3 is TGCGCCACCAGCTACAGGCAGGACAGCCTTCCCTACGAGCAGTACTTC.

This clonotype has more than one count but fewer than ten. The V call is TRBV21-1, the J call TRBJ1-5. TRBV21-1 has pseudogene status. The CDR3 sequence is 14 residues long. In DNA, the CDR3 is TGTGCCAGCAGCAAAAAGGGTCACAATCAGCCCCAGCATTTT. It codes for CASSKKGHNQPQHF.

The rearrangement joins TRBV25-1 to TRBJ2-1, with 10 bases fitting TRBD2. Germline lookup yields CDR1 MGHDK and CDR2 SYGVNS. V shed 4 bases, J shed 7 bases, and the junction held 7 bases outside the gene matches. The CDR3 is made up of 15 amino acids. The CDR3 region is CASSGQREGQNEQFF. Written as DNA, the CDR3 is TGTGCCAGCAGTGGCCAGCGGGAGGGCCAAAATGAGCAGTTCTTC.

This clonotype was observed a few times. The chain carries TRBV28 and TRBJ2-3, with 8 bases aligning to TRBD2. V lost 7 bases to trimming and J lost 5 bases; unmatched junction nucleotides: 11. Germline values: CDR1 MDHEN, CDR2 SYDVKM. The CDR3 loop spans 15 amino acids. The CDR3 protein is CASTPITLAGDTQYF. CDR3 DNA sequence: TGTGCCAGCACCCCTATTACGCTAGCGGGAGATACGCAGTATTTT. The full variable domain, in which reference TRBV28 and TRBJ2-3 provide the parts outside the CDR3, is DVKVTQSSRYLVKRTGEKVFLECVQDMDHENMFWYRQDPGLGLRLIYFSYDVKMKEKGDIPEGYSVSREKKERFSLILESASTNQTSMYLCASTPITLAGDTQYFGPGTRLTVL.

This chain uses TRBV12-3 or TRBV12-4 with TRBJ2-2, with D uncertain. V was clipped by 2 bases and J by 5 bases, with 9 bases between them. CDR3 length: 14 amino acids. The CDR3 bases are TGTGCCAGCAGTTTATTGGGCGTTACCGGGGAGCTGTTTTTT. Protein: CASSLLGVTGELFF.

The gene calls are TRBV5-1 and TRBJ1-1; D may be TRBD1 (6 bases). Trimming took off 4 bases at V and 2 bases at J, with 15 bases between the two ends. The CDR3 contains 15 residues. Germline CDR1 SGHRS, CDR2 YFSETQ. The chain's CDR3 is CASSARGYTNTEAFF. The CDR3 coding sequence is TGCGCCAGCAGCGCGAGGGGGTATACAAACACTGAAGCTTTCTTT.

This clonotype was found a few times. The chain has TRBV7-2 and TRBJ2-4; 8 positions match TRBD2. V dropped 4 bases and J dropped 6; count of bases not matched to a gene: 14. The length of the CDR3 is 17 residues. Germline V gene data show CDR1 as SGHTA and CDR2 as FQGNSA. The CDR3: CASSSSLWREVGNIQYF. In DNA, the CDR3 is TGTGCCAGCAGCTCCTCCCTATGGCGGGAGGTTGGAAACATTCAGTACTTC.

This clonotype turned up a few times. J is TRBJ2-1 and V is TRBV12-3 or TRBV12-4, with TRBD2 matching over 14 bases. This CDR3 comprises 17 residues. V gave up 3 bases and J gave up 7 bases; unmatched junction bases: 8. The CDR3, as DNA: TGTGCCAGCAGTTTGACCCCGGGACTAGCGGGAGTAAATGAGCAGTTCTTC. Its translation is CASSLTPGLAGVNEQFF.

This clonotype was detected only a few times. The chain combines TRBV10-3 with TRBJ2-3; the D is unclear. Germline V lookup: CDR1 ENHRY, CDR2 SYGVKD. V shed 0 bases and J shed 5 bases, with 21 bases lying between them. The CDR3 is made up of 18 amino acids. CDR3 sequence: CAISESVSGSPIGDTQYF. CDR3 nucleotide sequence: TGTGCCATCAGTGAGTCTGTTAGTGGTTCCCCTATCGGAGATACGCAGTATTTT.

The chain has TRBV7-8 and TRBJ2-6; 7 bases align to TRBD1. CDR1 is SGHVS, CDR2 FQNEAQ, per germline. With 4 bases clipped from V and 2 bases from J, the junction kept 14 bases outside the gene matches. CDR3 length: 19 amino acids. CDR3 residues: CASSYRDRPFLPGANVLTF. CDR3 sequence (DNA): TGTGCCAGCAGCTACCGGGACAGACCTTTTCTTCCTGGGGCCAACGTCCTGACTTTC.

The sample holds a few counts of this clonotype. CDR3: CASGFTGRETQYF. Here the CDR3 DNA reads TGTGCCAGCGGGTTTACAGGGCGGGAGACCCAGTACTTC. This chain links TRBV28 with TRBJ2-5, with a tentative D call TRBD1 (6 bases). CDR1 and CDR2 (germline): MDHEN, SYDVKM. This CDR3 comprises 13 residues. Between the trimmed V and J ends, which lost 8 bases and 5 bases, there was a span of 15 bases.

This clonotype was counted a few times. V gene TRBV6-2 or TRBV6-3 combines with J gene TRBJ1-2; maybe TRBD1 (6 bases). The CDR3 consists of 14 residues. Deletions cut 6 bases from V and 4 bases from J, with 15 bases between. Germline CDR1 reads MNHEY; CDR2 reads SVGEGT. DNA of the CDR3: TGTGCCAGCAGCCGGGACATCGCCTTCTATGGCTACACCTTC. Residues: CASSRDIAFYGYTF.

The sample holds a few counts of this clonotype. The chain employs TRBV28 and TRBJ1-3, with D tentatively TRBD1 (5 bases). Trimming removed 6 bases from V and 3 bases from J, with 18 bases in between. The V gene's germline CDR1 is MDHEN and CDR2 SYDVKM. CDR3 length: 16 residues. CDR3 nucleotides: TGTGCCAGCAGCACAGGACACCTCCTGATTGGAAACACCATATATTTT. Translation: CASSTGHLLIGNTIYF.

This clonotype was seen only a few times. This chain uses TRBV29-1 with TRBJ1-2; D perhaps matches TRBD1 (5 bases). V was pared by 8 bases and J by 9 bases, with 13 bases between. In germline, CDR1 is SQVTM, CDR2 ANQGSEA. The CDR3 is 10 amino acids. The CDR3 sequence: CSSRGESYTF. Here the CDR3 DNA reads TGCAGCTCTAGAGGGGAGAGCTACACCTTC.

This clonotype turned up a few times. V is TRBV29-1 and J is TRBJ2-1; D is possibly TRBD1 (5 bases). V was shortened by 3 bases and J by 0 bases, with 15 bases between the two germline ends. CDR1 and CDR2 (germline): SQVTM, ANQGSEA. CDR3 length equals 16 residues. The CDR3 nucleotides read TGCAGCGTTGAGGGTAGGGGCGGTCCCTCCTACAATGAGCAGTTCTTC. Amino acid sequence: CSVEGRGGPSYNEQFF.

The rearrangement joins TRBV7-6 to TRBJ2-7; the match to TRBD2 covers 8 bases. CDR1 is SGHVS and CDR2 is FNYEAQ in the germline V gene. This CDR3 has 20 amino acids. V trimming: 5 bases; J trimming: 0 bases; junction bases outside the gene matches: 21. The DNA of the CDR3 is TGTGCCAGCAGCCCATCCTTATTAGGGGTTCCTAGCGGGTTCTCCTACGAGCAGTACTTC. Translation: CASSPSLLGVPSGFSYEQYF.

This clonotype was detected only a few times. The chain has TRBV4-3 and TRBJ1-6, with a possible D match to TRBD1 (5 bases). This CDR3 is 14 amino acids long. Germline V gene lookup returns CDR1 LGHNA and CDR2 YSLEER. The V end lost 4 bases, the J end lost 7 bases, and 11 bases lay between the germline ends. For the CDR3, the DNA is TGCGCCAGCAGCCCAGCGGGGCCGAATTCACCCCTCCACTTT. It codes for CASSPAGPNSPLHF.

The V and J genes are TRBV12-3 or TRBV12-4 and TRBJ2-5; 11 bases match TRBD2. The CDR3 length is 18 residues. Trimming cost V 5 bases and J 5 bases; bases outside gene matches: 16. This CDR3 is CASSLRLAGRRGGETQYF. The CDR3 nucleotides are TGTGCCAGCAGTCTCCGACTAGCGGGACGGCGAGGCGGCGAGACCCAGTACTTC.

This clonotype was detected only a few times. The CDR3 nucleotides are TGTGCCAGCAGCAAAGATCTAGCGCCTTTCGCTCAGTATTTT. This encodes CASSKDLAPFAQYF. This chain uses TRBV21-1 with TRBJ2-3; the table's D call of TRBD2 was not tested on the DNA. TRBV21-1 is designated a pseudogene. CDR3 length equals 14 residues.

This CDR3 reads CASTTPSSYEEQYF. CDR3 in DNA: TGTGCCAGCACCACCCCGTCTTCCTACGAGGAGCAGTACTTC. J is TRBJ2-7 and V is TRBV12-3 or TRBV12-4; no firm D call. This CDR3 is 14 amino acids long. The germline V and J ends were trimmed by 7 bases and 7 bases, with 20 bases remaining between them.